This T cell receptor beta chain was captured by sequencing in a study of technical replicates of blood from a handful of donors. The V end lost 0 bases, the J end lost 5 bases, and 9 bases lay between the germline ends. This CDR3 is 13 amino acids long. The germline CDR1 and CDR2 sequences are SGHKS and YYEKEE (reference sequence). Generated by immunoSEQ multiplex PCR, the TCRdb table keeps only in-frame clones and is missing some. The data show roughly 61,000 clones, with around 97% seen just once and 0.19% held by the top ten. This sequence was found in a human donor in good health. The rearrangement joins TRBV5-5 to TRBJ2-7; D is undetermined. Sequencing used T cells isolated from PBMCs. In DNA form, the CDR3 reads TGTGCCAGCAGCTTGGGACTTAAGGACGAGCAGTACTTC. It codes for CASSLGLKDEQYF.